This T cell receptor beta chain is drawn from a study of identical twins. Study outcomes and limitations: Within monozygotic twins, out-of-frame TCR alpha sharing was underestimated by the models.

All donors comprised healthy Caucasians. This clonotype was seen repeatedly, ten times or more. Its target is not known. CDR1 and CDR2 from the germline V gene are MGHRA and YSYEKL. Trimming took off 4 bases at V and 7 bases at J, with 16 bases between the two ends. The CDR3 is made up of 15 amino acids. Template switching supplied a universal primer site; unique molecular identifiers were carried on the cDNA. TCRdb redid the calling of the 5' RACE reads with MiXCR, one entry per CDR3 protein. The sample holds 690,000 or so distinct CDR3 sequences, over 8.5% seen once. The same data also went into a second study, on yellow fever vaccine responses in identical twins.

The rearrangement joins TRBV4-1 to TRBJ2-2; possibly TRBD2 for D (5 bases). This TCR came from a woman between 18 and 29 years old in good health. Sequenced material: PBMCs. This chain's CDR3 is CASSPRRRSVGELFF. The CDR3 DNA follows: TGCGCCAGCAGCCCACGCCGGAGGAGTGTCGGGGAGCTGTTTTTT.